This T cell receptor beta chain was identified in a study of T-cell memory formation after mild COVID-19. Turning to this clonotype: The target antigen is unknown.

The study's findings and limits: Memory cells collected pre-infection included some clones that later responded, suggesting cross-reactive memory joined.

Trimming stripped 1 base from V and 14 bases from J, with 12 bases between. The CDR3 extends over 11 amino acids. The V gene's germline CDR1 is DFQATT and CDR2 SNEGSKA (reference sequence). Each CDR3 protein is one row after TCRdb ran MiXCR on the 5' RACE reads. Of 85,000 to 120,000 distinct CDR3 sequences in the sample, more than 15% were seen once. The receptor was derived from an adult woman who had mild COVID-19 (a few samples of this study predate the infection). Cell type and time point are not known. The rearrangement uses TRBV20-1 and TRBJ2-1, with TRBD1 as a possible D gene (5 bases). Sequenced input: PBMCs or a T cell subset sorted from them (not recorded which). CDR3 sequence: CSARGGRVEFF. CDR3 nucleotides: TGCAGTGCTAGAGGTGGCAGGGTCGAGTTCTTC.